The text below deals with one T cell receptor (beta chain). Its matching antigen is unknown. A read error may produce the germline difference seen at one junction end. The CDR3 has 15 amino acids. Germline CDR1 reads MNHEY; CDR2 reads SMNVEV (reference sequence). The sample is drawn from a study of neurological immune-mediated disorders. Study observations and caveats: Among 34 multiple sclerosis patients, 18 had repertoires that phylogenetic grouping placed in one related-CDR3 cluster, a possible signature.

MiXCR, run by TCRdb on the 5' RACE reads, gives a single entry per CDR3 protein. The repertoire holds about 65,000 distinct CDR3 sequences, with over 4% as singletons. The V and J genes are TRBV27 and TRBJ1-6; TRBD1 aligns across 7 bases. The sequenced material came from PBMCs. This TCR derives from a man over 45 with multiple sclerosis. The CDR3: CASSTDRVYNSPLNF. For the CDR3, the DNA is TGTGCCAGCAGTACCGACAGGGTGTATAATTCACCCCTCAACTTT.